The 9 T cell receptor beta chains below all came from one sample that was sequenced in a study of T cells of healthy individuals. MiXCR, applied by TCRdb to the 5' RACE reads, yields one record per CDR3 protein. The sample yields about 96,000 distinct CDR3 sequences, around 17% seen once. These receptors came from a human donor in good health.

The chain carries TRBV12-3 or TRBV12-4 and TRBJ2-2, with D perhaps matching TRBD1 (5 bases). Trimming cost V 7 bases and J 5 bases, with 11 bases left between them. The CDR3 runs to 13 residues. Written as DNA, the CDR3 is TGTGCCAGCACTGGGGCGCGGACCGGGGAGCTGTTTTTT. Protein: CASTGARTGELFF.

The rearrangement links TRBV7-2 to TRBJ2-3, with 9 bases lining up with TRBD2. Unmatched junction bases numbered 16, after V lost 4 bases and J lost 5 bases. This CDR3 is 18 amino acids long. Germline CDR1 and CDR2: SGHTA and FQGNSA. CDR3 nucleotides: TGTGCCAGCAGCTCGCTACAAAGACGGCGGGGGGGACAAGATACGCAGTATTTT. Translated: CASSSLQRRRGGQDTQYF.

J is TRBJ1-2 and V is TRBV4-2; D is possibly TRBD1 (5 bases). Trimming stripped 0 bases from V and 3 bases from J, with 11 bases between. The V gene's germline CDR1 is LGHNA and CDR2 YNFKEQ. The CDR3 extends over 15 amino acids. The chain's CDR3 is CASSQDTRDYYGYTF. As DNA, the CDR3 is TGTGCCAGCAGCCAAGATACCAGGGATTACTATGGCTACACCTTC.

This clonotype showed up just a few times. The chain has TRBV29-1 and TRBJ1-4; tentative D call: TRBD1 (6 bases). Germline values: CDR1 SQVTM, CDR2 ANQGSEA. V was shortened by 1 base and J by 7 bases, with 13 bases between the two germline ends. CDR3 size: 14 residues. The CDR3 DNA sequence: TGCAGCGTTGAAGTTTCAGGGGAGTTTGAAAAACTGTTTTTT. This codes for CSVEVSGEFEKLFF.

This clonotype has a handful of counts. This sequence joins TRBV5-5 and TRBJ2-1; the match to TRBD2 covers 8 bases. Germline V gene data show CDR1 as SGHKS and CDR2 as YYEKEE (reference sequence). V lost 2 bases, J lost 7 bases, and 5 bases stayed unmatched. The CDR3 has 14 residues. CDR3 residues: CASSLAGELNEQFF. Here the CDR3 DNA reads TGTGCCAGCAGCTTAGCGGGAGAGCTGAATGAGCAGTTCTTC.

This clonotype was seen many times. The rearrangement links TRBV20-1 to TRBJ2-7, with 13 bases matching TRBD2. CDR1 and CDR2 (germline): DFQATT, SNEGSKA (reference sequence). This CDR3 spans 14 amino acids. Trimming cost V 6 bases and J 4 bases; bases outside gene matches: 6. Here the CDR3 reads CSATGTSGIYEQYF. The CDR3, as DNA: TGCAGTGCGACCGGGACTAGCGGGATTTACGAGCAGTACTTC.

The J gene is TRBJ2-7, the V gene TRBV20-1; no firm D call. This CDR3 contains 12 residues. Trimming left V 3 bases short and J 0 bases short, with 6 bases between. Germline CDR1 is DFQATT and CDR2 is SNEGSKA (reference sequence). CDR3 in amino acids: CSASVLSYEQYF. As DNA, the CDR3 is TGCAGTGCTAGCGTACTCTCCTACGAGCAGTACTTC.

V usage is TRBV20-1 and J usage is TRBJ1-1; D not resolved. The CDR3 sequence is 12 residues long. Trimming removed 5 bases at V and 9 bases at J, with 16 bases between. The germline CDR1 and CDR2 sequences are DFQATT and SNEGSKA (reference sequence). The CDR3 DNA reads TGCAGTGCTGGAGTGGTTCCCCGGAAAGCTTTCTTT. This codes for CSAGVVPRKAFF.

This clonotype came up many times. The chain uses TRBV20-1 and TRBJ1-2; no definite D call. This CDR3 is 15 amino acids long. V shed 3 bases and J shed 0 bases, with 14 bases lying between them. Germline CDR1 DFQATT, CDR2 SNEGSKA (reference sequence). Here the CDR3 reads CSASESGKANYGYTF. Here the CDR3 DNA reads TGCAGTGCTAGTGAGTCGGGGAAGGCTAACTATGGCTACACCTTC.